This TCR beta chain came from a study of cytomegalovirus exposure and HLA in healthy donors. About this clone itself: What it binds is not known.

Overall study results and limits: According to a subsequent analysis, TCR clusters identified in the first cohort showed a tendency to co-occur across the approximately 110 validation repertoires.

The repertoire was sequenced with immunoSEQ multiplex PCR; TCRdb's copy has only in-frame clones and lacks some. This sample has more than 300,000 clones, with about nine tenths found just once. Per the germline V gene, CDR1 is KGHSH and CDR2 is LQKENI. The length of the CDR3 is 16 residues. V lost 3 bases and J 0 bases, leaving 9 bases between the germline ends. Sequenced sample: PBMCs. The genes are TRBV18 and TRBJ2-6, with TRBD2 as a possible D gene (5 bases). This TCR came from a woman between 18 and 29 years old in good health and CMV-seronegative. The DNA of the CDR3 is TGTGCCAGCTCACCCGCGGGTCTCTCTGGGGCCAACGTCCTGACTTTC. It encodes CASSPAGLSGANVLTF.